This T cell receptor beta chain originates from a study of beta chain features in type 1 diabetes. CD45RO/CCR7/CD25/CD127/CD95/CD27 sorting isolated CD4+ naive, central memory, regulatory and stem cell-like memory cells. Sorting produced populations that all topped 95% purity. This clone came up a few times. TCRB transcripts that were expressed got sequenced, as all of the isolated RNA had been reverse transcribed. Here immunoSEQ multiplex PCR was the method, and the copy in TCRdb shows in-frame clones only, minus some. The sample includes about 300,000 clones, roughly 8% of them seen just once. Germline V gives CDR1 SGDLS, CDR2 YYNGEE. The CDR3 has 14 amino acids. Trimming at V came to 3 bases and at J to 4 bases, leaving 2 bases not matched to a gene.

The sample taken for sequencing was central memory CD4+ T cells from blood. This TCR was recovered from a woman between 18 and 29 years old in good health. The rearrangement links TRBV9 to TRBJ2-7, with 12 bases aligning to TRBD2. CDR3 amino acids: CASSETSGGYEQYF. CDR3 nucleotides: TGTGCCAGCAGCGAAACTAGCGGGGGGTACGAGCAGTACTTC.